The 30 T cell receptor beta chains in this list originate from one sample, sequenced in a study of blood T cell repertoires in COVID-19. Using immunoSEQ multiplex PCR, the repertoire was profiled, and TCRdb retains in-frame clones only, with some absent. This sample has 85,000 to 90,000 clones; 87% occur once, and the top ten carry 1.1%. Material for sequencing was peripheral blood. These receptors came from a human donor in a cohort sampled during active COVID-19.

The rearrangement links TRBV19 to TRBJ2-1; 7 bases are a match to TRBD2. Germline CDR1 is LNHDA and CDR2 is SQIVND (reference sequence). The CDR3 covers 15 residues. V lost 0 bases and J lost 3; bases outside the gene matches: 2. In DNA form, the CDR3 reads TGTGCCAGTAGTATAGATGGGGACTACTACAATGAGCAGTTCTTC. This encodes CASSIDGDYYNEQFF.

The chain is built from TRBV19 and TRBJ2-7, with TRBD1 matching 9 bases. J was trimmed by 3 bases and V by 4 bases; bases with no gene match: 4. There are 14 residues in the CDR3. Germline V gene lookup returns CDR1 LNHDA and CDR2 SQIVND (reference sequence). Written as DNA, the CDR3 is TGTGCCAGTAGTACCGGGACAGGGCTCTACGAGCAGTACTTC. It translates to CASSTGTGLYEQYF.

The chain recombines TRBV28 with TRBJ2-1; 7 bases are shared with TRBD2. CDR1 is MDHEN and CDR2 is SYDVKM in the germline V gene. The CDR3 length is 17 residues. Unmatched junction bases numbered 17, after V lost 6 bases and J lost 6 bases. CDR3 sequence: CASRSYSGTIRGNEQFF. The CDR3 nucleotides read TGTGCCAGCAGATCCTACAGCGGGACCATAAGGGGCAATGAGCAGTTCTTC.

This clone was counted once. The CDR3 coding sequence is TGTGCCAGCAGCGTGGACAGCGATAGCAATCAGCCCCAGCATTTT. Its translation is CASSVDSDSNQPQHF. The V gene is TRBV21-1, the J gene TRBJ1-5; TRBD1, the table's D call, was not compared with the DNA. TRBV21-1 is labeled a pseudogene. This CDR3 has 15 amino acids.

This rearrangement joins TRBV5-1 to TRBJ2-3, with D possibly matching TRBD2 (5 bases). Germline CDR1 and CDR2: SGHRS and YFSETQ. The CDR3 is 16 residues long. V was clipped by 0 bases and J by 0 bases, with 11 bases between them. As DNA, the CDR3 is TGCGCCAGCAGCTTGGCCCTGACTACTAGCACAGATACGCAGTATTTT. This encodes CASSLALTTSTDTQYF.

The chain recombines TRBV3-1 (or the pseudogene TRBV3-2) with TRBJ2-1, with 10 nucleotides matching TRBD1. Germline V gene lookup returns CDR1 LGHDT and CDR2 YNNKEL (reference sequence). CDR3 length: 12 amino acids. J gave up 14 bases and V 5 bases, and 6 bases lay outside the gene matches. The CDR3 coding sequence is TGTGCCAGCAGCTCCGGGACAGGGGTAAAGTTCTTC. Residues: CASSSGTGVKFF.

The chain combines TRBV6-5 with TRBJ2-1, with a tentative D call TRBD2 (6 bases). Germline V gene sequence: CDR1 MNHEY, CDR2 SVGAGI. Trimming shortened V by 11 bases and J by 12 bases, and 23 bases separated the two germline ends. CDR3 length: 13 residues. The CDR3 DNA reads as TGTGCCGGGGCGGGGACTGTGTCCCTAGGGCAGTTCTTC. This codes for CAGAGTVSLGQFF.

This clone was seen a handful of times. V and J are TRBV6-6 and TRBJ2-7, with 7 bases identical to TRBD1. This CDR3 is 14 amino acids long. Germline assignment: CDR1 MNHNY and CDR2 SVGAGI (reference sequence). V shed 6 bases and J 4 bases; nucleotides not matched to a gene: 9. CDR3 DNA: TGTGCCAGCAGAATGAGCAGGGGGTCATACGAGCAGTACTTC. It codes for CASRMSRGSYEQYF.

The chain employs TRBV9 and TRBJ2-3; 10 bases line up with TRBD2. Germline V gene lookup returns CDR1 SGDLS and CDR2 YYNGEE. J lost 2 bases, V lost 0 bases, and 3 bases had no gene match. The CDR3 is made up of 16 amino acids. CDR3 region: CASSVGSGRYTDTQYF. As DNA, the CDR3 is TGTGCCAGCAGCGTAGGTAGCGGGAGGTACACAGATACGCAGTATTTT.

This clone was seen a few times. The rearrangement joins TRBV6-6 to TRBJ2-1; 9 bases fit TRBD2. The CDR3 is 16 residues long. V was pared by 5 bases and J by 2 bases, with 7 bases of the junction left unmatched. The germline gives CDR1 MNHNY, CDR2 SVGAGI (reference sequence). Here the CDR3 reads CASSHPLAGPYNEQFF. The CDR3 DNA sequence: TGTGCCAGCAGTCACCCCCTAGCGGGACCCTACAATGAGCAGTTCTTC.

Points on this clone: Germline and junction disagree at one end, which may indicate a read error. The chain's CDR3 is CASREDFLYEQYF. For the CDR3, the DNA is TGTGCCAGCAGAGAAGACTTCCTCTACGAGCAGTACTTC. This chain connects TRBV6-1 to TRBJ2-7; D remains ambiguous. CDR1 is MNHNS and CDR2 is SASEGT in the germline V gene. CDR3 length: 13 amino acids.

The J gene is TRBJ2-2, the V gene TRBV15, with a possible D match to TRBD1 (6 bases). Germline loops: CDR1 LNHNV, CDR2 YYDKDF (reference sequence). Trimming shortened V by 2 bases and J by 0 bases, and 7 bases separated the two germline ends. The CDR3 totals 15 residues. The CDR3 nucleotides read TGTGCCACCAGCAGACAGGGGTCGAACACCGGGGAGCTGTTTTTT. As protein: CATSRQGSNTGELFF.

This clone was detected only once. The gene calls are TRBV3-1 (or the pseudogene TRBV3-2) and TRBJ2-5, with 9 nucleotides matching TRBD2. The V and J ends lost 4 bases and 5 bases, in that order; junction bases with no gene match: 5. The germline gives CDR1 LGHDT, CDR2 YNNKEL (reference sequence). The CDR3 spans 14 residues. The CDR3 nucleotides are TGTGCCAGCAGCCCGCGGACTAGCGTGGAGACCCAGTACTTC. Its protein is CASSPRTSVETQYF.

This clone was seen once. The rearrangement links TRBV28 to TRBJ2-7, with 7 bases that match TRBD2. This CDR3 spans 14 amino acids. Germline values: CDR1 MDHEN, CDR2 SYDVKM. With 5 bases clipped from V and 4 bases from J, the junction kept 8 bases outside the gene matches. CDR3 DNA sequence: TGTGCCAGCAGTCCCCAGACTAGCAATTACGAGCAGTACTTC. Amino acid sequence: CASSPQTSNYEQYF.

The chain uses TRBV10-1 and TRBJ2-7, with D unresolved. The CDR3 consists of 13 residues. V lost 3 bases and J 1 base, leaving 7 bases between the germline ends. Per the germline V gene, CDR1 is WNHNN and CDR2 is SYGVQD (reference sequence). The CDR3 sequence is CASSESGSYEQYF. Here the CDR3 DNA reads TGCGCCAGCAGTGAATCCGGGTCCTACGAGCAGTACTTC.

The V and J genes are TRBV28 and TRBJ2-6; tentatively, D is TRBD1 (6 bases). V lost 3 bases and J lost 0, with 15 bases in between. Germline V gene data show CDR1 as MDHEN and CDR2 as SYDVKM. The CDR3 runs to 18 residues. The CDR3 DNA follows: TGTGCCAGCAGTTTCGGCAGGGGCCGGAGCTCTGGGGCCAACGTCCTGACTTTC. Its translation: CASSFGRGRSSGANVLTF.

This chain uses TRBV6-5 with TRBJ2-7, with a possible D match to TRBD1 (6 bases). Trimming took 10 bases from V and 3 from J, leaving 22 bases between them. The CDR3 extends over 15 amino acids. The V gene's germline CDR1 is MNHEY and CDR2 SVGAGI. The CDR3 coding sequence is TGTGCCACCTCTAATTTAGGAGGCAGGGGCTACGAGCAGTACTTC. It encodes CATSNLGGRGYEQYF.

This chain connects TRBV7-3 to TRBJ2-1; a possible D gene is TRBD2 (6 bases). V was cut by 3 bases and J by 6 bases, with 6 bases left in between. The CDR3 contains 12 residues. Per germline, CDR1 SGHTA and CDR2 FQGTGA. CDR3 residues: CASSFGSNEQFF. The DNA for the CDR3 is TGTGCCAGCAGCTTCGGGAGCAATGAGCAGTTCTTC.

V usage is TRBV9 and J usage is TRBJ1-1, with D maybe TRBD1 (6 bases). Per germline, CDR1 SGDLS and CDR2 YYNGEE. The CDR3 has 14 residues. Trimming cost V 4 bases and J 2 bases, with 12 bases left between them. CDR3 DNA sequence: TGTGCCAGCAGCACCAGACAGGCCAACACTGAAGCTTTCTTT. Its protein is CASSTRQANTEAFF. The full variable domain, rest sourced from reference TRBV9 and TRBJ1-1, is DSGVTQTPKHLITATGQRVTLRCSPRSGDLSVYWYQQSLDQGLQFLIQYYNGEERAKGNILERFSAQQFPDLHSELNLSSLELGDSALYFCASSTRQANTEAFFGQGTRLTVV.

V is TRBV28 and J is TRBJ1-2, with TRBD1 identical over 10 bases. The V gene's germline CDR1 is MDHEN and CDR2 SYDVKM. The CDR3 extends over 17 amino acids. The J segment lost 4 bases and the V segment lost 3 bases, leaving 11 bases of the junction unmatched. CDR3 DNA: TGTGCCAGCAGTTTGGGGGACAGGGGCTCTCTACTCTATGGCTACACCTTC. It codes for CASSLGDRGSLLYGYTF.

This rearrangement joins TRBV5-1 to TRBJ2-3; TRBD2 matches at 15 bases. The V gene's germline CDR1 is SGHRS and CDR2 YFSETQ. This CDR3 is 18 amino acids long. V gave up 2 bases and J gave up 4 bases; unmatched junction bases: 8. The CDR3 reads CASSFDGTSGRTSDTQYF. Here the CDR3 DNA reads TGCGCCAGCAGCTTCGACGGGACTAGCGGGAGGACTTCAGATACGCAGTATTTT.

The chain joins TRBV28 to TRBJ2-7, with 11 bases matching TRBD2. Trimming at V came to 5 bases and at J to 1 base, leaving 4 bases not matched to a gene. This CDR3 is 15 amino acids long. The V gene's germline CDR1 is MDHEN and CDR2 SYDVKM. The CDR3 DNA reads as TGTGCCAGCAGTCATACTAGCGGGGGATCCTACGAGCAGTACTTC. This translates into CASSHTSGGSYEQYF.

The chain carries TRBV6-1 and TRBJ1-3; 8 bases align to TRBD1. Trimming took 4 bases from V and 4 from J; bases not matched to a gene: 12. The CDR3 is made up of 17 amino acids. Germline V CDR1 and CDR2: MNHNS, SASEGT. CDR3 sequence reads: CASSAGSTGGAGNTIYF. The CDR3 DNA reads as TGTGCCAGCAGTGCCGGTTCTACAGGGGGTGCGGGAAACACCATATATTTT.

As DNA, the CDR3 is TGTGCCAGCAGCGTTGGCACGTACAATGAGCAGTTCTTC. This codes for CASSVGTYNEQFF. The V gene is TRBV9, the J gene TRBJ2-1; D gene ambiguous. Trimming pared 2 bases from V and 4 bases from J, leaving 7 bases between. The germline V gene encodes CDR1 SGDLS and CDR2 YYNGEE. The CDR3 is 13 amino acids.

J is TRBJ2-1 and V is TRBV6-1; D is perhaps TRBD2 (6 bases). The length of the CDR3 is 14 residues. V lost 7 bases to trimming and J lost 10 bases, with 20 bases between them. In germline, CDR1 is MNHNS, CDR2 SASEGT. The CDR3 region has the DNA TGTGCCAGCACCCCAACGACGGGAGTGAAGGAGCAGTTCTTC. Its protein product is CASTPTTGVKEQFF.

The V gene is TRBV12-3 or TRBV12-4, the J gene TRBJ2-3, with a tentative D call TRBD2 (6 bases). The CDR3 loop spans 13 amino acids. V was clipped by 6 bases and J by 2 bases, with 9 bases between them. In DNA form, the CDR3 reads TGTGCCAGCAGGGAGGGGACCACAGATACGCAGTATTTT. It translates to CASREGTTDTQYF.

This clone was recorded only once. J is TRBJ1-6 and V is TRBV7-6; tentatively, D is TRBD1 (6 bases). This CDR3 is 16 amino acids long. From germline, CDR1 is SGHVS and CDR2 FNYEAQ. Trimming pared 4 bases from V and 11 bases from J, leaving 21 bases between. CDR3 amino acids: CASSWARDTKRAPLHF. CDR3 nucleotide sequence: TGTGCCAGCAGCTGGGCCCGGGACACAAAACGGGCACCCCTCCACTTT.

The chain combines TRBV5-8 with TRBJ1-2, with D maybe TRBD1 (5 bases). V gave up 0 bases and J gave up 4 bases, with 13 bases separating them. Germline loops: CDR1 SGHTS, CDR2 YDEGEE. This CDR3 spans 15 amino acids. CDR3 DNA: TGTGCCAGCAGCTTGGTAGGGACTTCGACCTATGGCTACACCTTC. Its protein is CASSLVGTSTYGYTF. Complete variable domain (other parts from reference TRBV5-8 and TRBJ1-2): EAGVTQSPTHLIKTRGQQATLRCSPISGHTSVYWYQQALGLGLQFLLWYDEGEERNRGNFPPRFSGRQFPNYSSELNVNALELEDSALYLCASSLVGTSTYGYTFGSGTRLTVV.

The rearrangement joins TRBV28 to TRBJ1-5, with D possibly TRBD1 on 5 matching bases. Trimming removed 3 bases at V and 5 bases at J, with 17 bases between. The germline CDR1 and CDR2 sequences are MDHEN and SYDVKM. The CDR3 length is 16 residues. CDR3 in amino acids: CASSFRGMGNYQPQHF. The CDR3 nucleotides read TGTGCCAGCAGTTTTCGGGGGATGGGGAATTATCAGCCCCAGCATTTT.

This chain uses TRBV5-1 with TRBJ2-3; 11 positions match TRBD1. The CDR3 totals 15 residues. After removal of 4 bases from V and 5 bases from J, the junction contained 6 bases not matched to a gene. Germline CDR1 is SGHRS and CDR2 is YFSETQ. The CDR3 DNA is TGCGCCAGCAGCCTGGGGACAGGGGGGGTAGATACGCAGTATTTT. It codes for CASSLGTGGVDTQYF.